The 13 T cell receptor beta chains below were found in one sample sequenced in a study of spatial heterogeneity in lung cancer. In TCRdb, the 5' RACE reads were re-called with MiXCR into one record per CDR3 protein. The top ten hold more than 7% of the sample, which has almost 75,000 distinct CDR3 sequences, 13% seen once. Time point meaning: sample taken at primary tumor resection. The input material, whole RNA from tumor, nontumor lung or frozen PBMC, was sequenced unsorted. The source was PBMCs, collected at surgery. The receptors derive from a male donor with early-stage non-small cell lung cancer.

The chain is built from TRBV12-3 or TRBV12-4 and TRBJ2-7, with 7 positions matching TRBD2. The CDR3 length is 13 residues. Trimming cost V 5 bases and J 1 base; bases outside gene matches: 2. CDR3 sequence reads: CASSVSGSYEQYF. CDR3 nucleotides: TGTGCCAGCAGTGTTAGCGGGTCCTACGAGCAGTACTTC.

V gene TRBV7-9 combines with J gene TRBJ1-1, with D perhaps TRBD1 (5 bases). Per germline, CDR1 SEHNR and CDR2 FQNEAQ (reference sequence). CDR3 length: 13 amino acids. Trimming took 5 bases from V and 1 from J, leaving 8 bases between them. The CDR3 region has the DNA TGTGCCAGCAGCAGTAGGGGGAACACTGAAGCTTTCTTT. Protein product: CASSSRGNTEAFF.

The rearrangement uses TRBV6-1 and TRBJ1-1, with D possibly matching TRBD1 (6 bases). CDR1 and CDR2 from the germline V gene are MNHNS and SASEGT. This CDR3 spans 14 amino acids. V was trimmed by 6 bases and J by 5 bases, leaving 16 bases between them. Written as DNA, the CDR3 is TGTGCCAGCAGCCCAGGGGTTGTAAGGACTGAAGCTTTCTTT. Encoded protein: CASSPGVVRTEAFF.

The CDR3 reads CASSQDGEGVGRNEQFF. Written as DNA, the CDR3 is TGCGCCAGCAGCCAAGATGGAGAGGGCGTCGGGAGAAATGAGCAGTTCTTC. The gene calls are TRBV4-3 and TRBJ2-1, with a possible D match to TRBD2 (6 bases). The CDR3 length is 17 residues. Deletions cut 0 bases from V and 7 bases from J, with 19 bases between. Germline V lookup: CDR1 LGHNA, CDR2 YSLEER.

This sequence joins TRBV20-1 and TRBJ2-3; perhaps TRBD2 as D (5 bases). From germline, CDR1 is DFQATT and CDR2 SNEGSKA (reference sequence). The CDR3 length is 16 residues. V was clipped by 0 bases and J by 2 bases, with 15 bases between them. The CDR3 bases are TGCAGTGCTAGAGACCTGGACTCCCCCGACACAGATACGCAGTATTTT. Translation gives CSARDLDSPDTDTQYF.

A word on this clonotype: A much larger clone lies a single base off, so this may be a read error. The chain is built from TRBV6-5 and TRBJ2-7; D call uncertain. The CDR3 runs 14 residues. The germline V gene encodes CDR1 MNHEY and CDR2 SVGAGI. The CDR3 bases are TGTGCCAGCACTTACTCAATCCTCTACGGCGAGCAGTACTTC. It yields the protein CASTYSILYGEQYF.

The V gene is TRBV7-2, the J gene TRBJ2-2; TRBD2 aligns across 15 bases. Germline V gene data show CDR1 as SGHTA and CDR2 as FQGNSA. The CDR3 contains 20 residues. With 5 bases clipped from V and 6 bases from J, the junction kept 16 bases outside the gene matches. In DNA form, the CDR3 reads TGTGCCAGCAGCCCGAGCCTGGGACTAGCGGGAGGCTTTAGTTCCGGGGAGCTGTTTTTT. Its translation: CASSPSLGLAGGFSSGELFF.

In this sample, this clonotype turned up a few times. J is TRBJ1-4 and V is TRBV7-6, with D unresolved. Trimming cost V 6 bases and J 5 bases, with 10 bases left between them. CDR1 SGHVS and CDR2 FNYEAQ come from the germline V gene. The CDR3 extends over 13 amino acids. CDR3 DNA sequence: TGTGCCAGCAGACTCATGGGGAATGAAAAACTGTTTTTT. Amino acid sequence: CASRLMGNEKLFF.

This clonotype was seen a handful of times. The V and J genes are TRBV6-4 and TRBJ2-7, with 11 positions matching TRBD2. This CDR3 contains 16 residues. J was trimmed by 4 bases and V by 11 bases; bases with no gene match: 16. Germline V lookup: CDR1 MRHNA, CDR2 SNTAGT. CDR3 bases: TGTGCCGGTAAAAGGGGACTAGCGGAATTTAGGTACGAGCAGTACTTC. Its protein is CAGKRGLAEFRYEQYF.

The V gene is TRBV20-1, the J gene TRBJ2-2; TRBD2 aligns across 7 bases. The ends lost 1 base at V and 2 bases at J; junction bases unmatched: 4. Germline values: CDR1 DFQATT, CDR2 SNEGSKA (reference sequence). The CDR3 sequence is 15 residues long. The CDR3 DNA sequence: TGCAGTGCTAGAGGACTAGCAGTTAACACCGGGGAGCTGTTTTTT. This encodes CSARGLAVNTGELFF.

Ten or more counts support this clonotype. CDR3 region: CASSSQGDQETQYF. As DNA, the CDR3 is TGTGCCAGCAGCTCCCAGGGAGACCAAGAGACCCAGTACTTC. The rearrangement links TRBV21-1 to TRBJ2-5; TRBD1 is the table's D call, not checked against the DNA. TRBV21-1 is flagged as a pseudogene. The CDR3 runs to 14 residues.

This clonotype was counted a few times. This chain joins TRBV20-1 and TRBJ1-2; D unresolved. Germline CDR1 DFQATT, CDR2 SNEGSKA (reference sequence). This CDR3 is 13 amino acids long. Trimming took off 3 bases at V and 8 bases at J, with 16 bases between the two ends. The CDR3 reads CSARVRGLAGYTF. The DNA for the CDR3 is TGCAGTGCTAGGGTACGTGGCCTGGCCGGCTACACCTTC.

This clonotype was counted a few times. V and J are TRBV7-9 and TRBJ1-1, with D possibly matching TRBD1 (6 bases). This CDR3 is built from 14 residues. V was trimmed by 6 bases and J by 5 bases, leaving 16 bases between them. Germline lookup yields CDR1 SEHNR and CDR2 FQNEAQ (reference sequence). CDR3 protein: CASRGDTLRTEAFF. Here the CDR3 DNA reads TGTGCCAGCAGAGGGGACACTCTGAGGACTGAAGCTTTCTTT. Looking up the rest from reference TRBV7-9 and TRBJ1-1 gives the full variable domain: DTGVSQNPRHKITKRGQNVTFRCDPISEHNRLYWYRQTLGQGPEFLTYFQNEAQLEKSRLLSDRFSAERPKGSFSTLEIQRTEQGDSAMYLCASRGDTLRTEAFFGQGTRLTVV.